The 27 T cell receptor beta chains given below trace back to one sample, sequenced in a study of blood T cell repertoires in COVID-19. Produced via immunoSEQ multiplex PCR; TCRdb's table is partial and in-frame only. The data hold about 380,000 clones, with 81% observed a single time. The specimen sequenced was peripheral blood. These TCRs come from a human donor with acute or convalescent COVID-19. The donor label of this sample is uncertain.

V is TRBV5-1 and J is TRBJ2-5; maybe TRBD2 (6 bases). The CDR3 length is 15 residues. Germline CDR1 is SGHRS and CDR2 is YFSETQ. V lost 1 base and J 0 bases, leaving 10 bases between the germline ends. The CDR3 loop reads CASSLWGEYQETQYF. DNA for the CDR3: TGCGCCAGCAGCTTGTGGGGGGAGTACCAAGAGACCCAGTACTTC.

The gene calls are TRBV19 and TRBJ2-1; possible D gene TRBD2, 6 bases. This CDR3 has 14 residues. Germline V lookup: CDR1 LNHDA, CDR2 SQIVND (reference sequence). V lost 3 bases and J lost 5, with 11 bases in between. The CDR3 loop is CASSMGLLNNEQFF. As DNA, the CDR3 is TGTGCCAGTAGTATGGGACTTTTAAACAATGAGCAGTTCTTC.

The rearrangement joins TRBV19 to TRBJ2-4; 9 bases align to TRBD1. Per the germline V gene, CDR1 is LNHDA and CDR2 is SQIVND (reference sequence). Germline trimming cut 4 bases from V and 5 bases from J; bases unmatched to any gene: 15. The length of the CDR3 is 18 residues. The CDR3 spells CASSTGQGAPQRENIQYF. Written as DNA, the CDR3 is TGTGCCAGTAGTACGGGACAGGGAGCGCCACAACGAGAAAACATTCAGTACTTC.

The chain links TRBV5-5 to TRBJ2-3; D gene ambiguous. Trimming stripped 7 bases from V and 2 bases from J, with 23 bases between. The V gene's germline CDR1 is SGHKS and CDR2 YYEKEE (reference sequence). The CDR3 covers 17 residues. The CDR3 bases are TGTGCCAGCGGGTCGAAGGCGGCGGCTCTACTCACAGATACGCAGTATTTT. Its protein is CASGSKAAALLTDTQYF.

CDR3 nucleotide sequence: TGCAGTGCTAGTCAGGCTAGCGGGAGTAATGAGCAGTTCTTC. This translates into CSASQASGSNEQFF. J is TRBJ2-1 and V is TRBV20-1, with 10 positions matching TRBD2. Per germline, CDR1 DFQATT and CDR2 SNEGSKA (reference sequence). The CDR3 runs 14 residues. Trimming at V came to 3 bases and at J to 7 bases, leaving 6 bases not matched to a gene.

The chain employs TRBV5-1 and TRBJ2-1, with D unresolved. The CDR3 extends over 19 amino acids. The V gene's germline CDR1 is SGHRS and CDR2 YFSETQ. The V end was cut by 0 bases, the J end by 9 bases, with 28 bases between. CDR3 loop: CASSLAITPQTLFSGEQFF. The CDR3 DNA reads TGCGCCAGCAGCTTGGCCATCACCCCCCAGACTCTTTTTTCGGGTGAGCAGTTCTTC.

In its sample, this clone was seen a few times. The chain recombines TRBV6-5 with TRBJ1-1; D gene uncertain. Between the trimmed V and J ends, which lost 0 bases and 1 base, there was a span of 12 bases. Germline V lookup: CDR1 MNHEY, CDR2 SVGAGI. This CDR3 spans 16 amino acids. This chain's CDR3 is CASSYSRVRENTEAFF. The CDR3 coding sequence is TGTGCCAGCAGTTACTCGCGGGTAAGGGAGAACACTGAAGCTTTCTTT.

The rearrangement joins TRBV7-8 to TRBJ1-1, with D possibly TRBD1 on 6 matching bases. Deletions cut 6 bases from V and 1 base from J, with 18 bases between. The length of the CDR3 is 16 residues. Looked up from germline, CDR1 is SGHVS and CDR2 is FQNEAQ. CDR3 protein: CASSHNRAWENTEAFF. CDR3 DNA: TGTGCCAGCAGTCATAACAGGGCTTGGGAGAACACTGAAGCTTTCTTT.

The chain is built from TRBV5-5 and TRBJ2-7; 8 bases fit TRBD1. This CDR3 has 18 amino acids. J gave up 0 bases and V 5 bases, and 16 bases lay outside the gene matches. From germline, CDR1 is SGHKS and CDR2 YYEKEE (reference sequence). Here the CDR3 reads CASSLKSQTGTGSYEQYF. DNA for the CDR3: TGTGCCAGCAGTCTGAAATCTCAAACCGGGACAGGCTCCTACGAGCAGTACTTC.

The chain couples TRBV11-2 to TRBJ1-5; D not certain. The germline V gene encodes CDR1 SGHAT and CDR2 FQNNGV. CDR3 length: 15 amino acids. Deletions cut 0 bases from V and 5 bases from J, with 11 bases between. CDR3 in DNA: TGTGCCAGCAGCTTAGATCCCTCGAGCTATCAGCCCCAGCATTTT. Its translation is CASSLDPSSYQPQHF.

The sample holds one count of this clone. The chain uses TRBV6-5 and TRBJ1-2, with D unclear. The CDR3 is 14 amino acids. The V and J ends lost 4 bases and 1 base respectively, with 10 bases between them. The germline gives CDR1 MNHEY, CDR2 SVGAGI. The CDR3 DNA is TGTGCCAGCAGTTTACGGGTCCTTAACTATGGCTACACCTTC. Protein sequence: CASSLRVLNYGYTF.

V and J are TRBV6-5 and TRBJ2-7; 7 positions agree with TRBD1. Germline V lookup: CDR1 MNHEY, CDR2 SVGAGI. J gave up 1 base and V 7 bases, and 7 bases lay outside the gene matches. This CDR3 region has 14 residues. The CDR3 DNA reads as TGTGCCAGCAACCTAGGGACAGAATCCTACGAGCAGTACTTC. As protein: CASNLGTESYEQYF.

This chain links TRBV6-5 with TRBJ1-5; 8 nucleotides agree with TRBD1. In germline, CDR1 is MNHEY, CDR2 SVGAGI. The J segment lost 2 bases and the V segment lost 5 bases, leaving 5 bases of the junction unmatched. The length of the CDR3 is 15 residues. The CDR3 here is CASSTGGRGNQPQHF. The DNA of the CDR3 is TGTGCCAGCAGTACAGGGGGTAGGGGCAATCAGCCCCAGCATTTT.

The chain is built from TRBV11-2 and TRBJ2-2, with TRBD1 matching over 7 bases. Per the germline V gene, CDR1 is SGHAT and CDR2 is FQNNGV. CDR3 length: 15 amino acids. V gave up 6 bases and J gave up 2 bases; unmatched junction bases: 6. The CDR3 DNA follows: TGTGCCAGCAGGCGGACAGGACTCAACACCGGGGAGCTGTTTTTT. Its protein product is CASRRTGLNTGELFF.

This chain uses TRBV4-2 with TRBJ1-2, with 7 bases aligning to TRBD1. The CDR3 is made up of 15 amino acids. The germline gives CDR1 LGHNA, CDR2 YNFKEQ. V lost 6 bases to trimming and J lost 6 bases; unmatched junction nucleotides: 13. For the CDR3, the DNA is TGTGCCAGCAGTCCCTTCAGAGGGGGCTTCCATGGCTACACCTTC. Protein: CASSPFRGGFHGYTF.

The genes are TRBV19 and TRBJ1-6; the match to TRBD1 covers 7 bases. CDR3 length: 15 residues. V shed 6 bases and J 6 bases; nucleotides not matched to a gene: 8. CDR1 LNHDA and CDR2 SQIVND come from the germline V gene (reference sequence). CDR3 in DNA: TGTGCCAGTAGAAGGACGACAGGGACTAATTCACCCCTCCACTTT. This codes for CASRRTTGTNSPLHF.

The V gene is TRBV20-1, the J gene TRBJ1-2, with unresolved D. There are 10 residues in the CDR3. The V end lost 6 bases, the J end lost 5 bases, and 7 bases lay between the germline ends. CDR1 DFQATT and CDR2 SNEGSKA come from the germline V gene (reference sequence). The CDR3 here is CSAMEYGYTF. The CDR3 bases are TGCAGTGCCATGGAGTATGGCTACACCTTC.

This chain connects TRBV27 to TRBJ2-4; D is unclear. The V end lost 0 bases, the J end lost 4 bases, and 4 bases lay between the germline ends. Germline CDR1 is MNHEY and CDR2 is SMNVEV (reference sequence). The CDR3 loop spans 13 amino acids. The CDR3 spells CASSLSRKNIQYF. CDR3 sequence (DNA): TGTGCCAGCAGTTTATCTCGTAAAAACATTCAGTACTTC.

This rearrangement joins TRBV10-1 to TRBJ1-2; D is possibly TRBD1 (6 bases). This CDR3 has 13 amino acids. V lost 3 bases and J 6 bases, leaving 11 bases between the germline ends. CDR1 and CDR2 (germline): WNHNN, SYGVQD (reference sequence). Here the CDR3 DNA reads TGCGCCAGCAGTGATAGGAGACAGGATGGCTACACCTTC. It yields the protein CASSDRRQDGYTF.

This clone showed up just a few times. The gene calls are TRBV18 and TRBJ2-2; maybe TRBD1 (5 bases). In germline, CDR1 is KGHSH, CDR2 LQKENI. The length of the CDR3 is 17 residues. The ends were cut back, 2 bases at V and 1 base at J, with 14 bases in the middle. For the CDR3, the DNA is TGTGCCAGCTCACCATTGGCCTTAGGGGAGAACACCGGGGAGCTGTTTTTT. Amino acids: CASSPLALGENTGELFF.

The chain has TRBV7-9 and TRBJ2-1; 9 bases are shared with TRBD2. Germline V gene lookup returns CDR1 SEHNR and CDR2 FQNEAQ (reference sequence). Trimming at V came to 3 bases and at J to 7 bases, leaving 4 bases not matched to a gene. This CDR3 spans 14 amino acids. As DNA, the CDR3 is TGTGCCAGCAGCTTGGGCGGGAGGGGGAATGAGCAGTTCTTC. This translates into CASSLGGRGNEQFF.

This clone was counted a single time. The chain is built from TRBV5-5 and TRBJ1-1; maybe TRBD1 (6 bases). The CDR3 sequence is 14 residues long. Trimming pared 5 bases from V and 0 bases from J, leaving 11 bases between. Germline assignment: CDR1 SGHKS and CDR2 YYEKEE (reference sequence). CDR3 sequence (DNA): TGTGCCAGCAGTCGACAGGTATTGAACACTGAAGCTTTCTTT. Translation gives CASSRQVLNTEAFF.

The chain recombines TRBV5-1 with TRBJ2-7, with 10 bases matching TRBD1. V dropped 4 bases and J dropped 2; count of bases not matched to a gene: 6. The germline V gene has CDR1 SGHRS and CDR2 YFSETQ. CDR3 size: 15 residues. The CDR3 DNA sequence: TGCGCCAGCAGCGCCGGGACAGGGGTTCCCTACGAGCAGTACTTC. Its translation: CASSAGTGVPYEQYF.

This chain joins TRBV5-1 and TRBJ1-4; possible D gene TRBD1, 6 bases. V dropped 4 bases and J dropped 8 bases, with 15 bases sitting between them. The CDR3 extends over 14 amino acids. Germline-derived CDR1 and CDR2 are SGHRS and YFSETQ. The CDR3 region is CASSDHRDGEKLFF. CDR3 sequence (DNA): TGCGCCAGCAGCGACCACAGGGATGGCGAAAAACTGTTTTTT. Looking up the rest from reference TRBV5-1 and TRBJ1-4 gives the full variable domain: KAGVTQTPRYLIKTRGQQVTLSCSPISGHRSVSWYQQTPGQGLQFLFEYFSETQRNKGNFPGRFSGRQFSNSRSEMNVSTLELGDSALYLCASSDHRDGEKLFFGSGTQLSVL.

The rearrangement uses TRBV11-3 and TRBJ2-3, with 10 bases matching TRBD2. This CDR3 comprises 14 residues. Germline V gives CDR1 SGHNT, CDR2 YENEEA. V shed 5 bases and J 8 bases; nucleotides not matched to a gene: 7. The CDR3 sequence: CASSPTSGIGTQYF. The CDR3 region has the DNA TGTGCCAGCAGCCCTACTAGCGGGATAGGTACGCAGTATTTT.

On this clone: Other DNA sequences of this sample code for an identical CDR3. V is TRBV2 and J is TRBJ2-7; 7 bases are a match to TRBD1. The CDR3 consists of 11 residues. The germline V gene has CDR1 SNHLY and CDR2 FYNNEI. V shed 6 bases, J shed 4 bases, and the junction held 0 bases outside the gene matches. This chain's CDR3 is CASSRGYEQYF. As DNA, the CDR3 is TGTGCCAGCAGCAGGGGGTACGAGCAGTACTTC.

CDR3 loop: CASSLFGTGTETQYF. The CDR3 DNA sequence: TGTGCCAGCAGTTTATTCGGGACAGGGACAGAGACCCAGTACTTC. The J gene is TRBJ2-5, the V gene TRBV28; 9 bases map to TRBD1. Germline V gene sequence: CDR1 MDHEN, CDR2 SYDVKM. The CDR3 loop spans 15 amino acids. The trim removed 1 base at V and 4 bases at J, leaving 4 bases unmatched.